This is a list of T cell receptor beta chains from one sample in a study of blood T cell repertoires in COVID-19. The repertoire was sequenced with immunoSEQ multiplex PCR; TCRdb's copy has only in-frame clones and lacks some. The table includes fewer than 400,000 clones, less than 85% detected once. The sequencing input was PBMCs or T cells enriched from blood (not recorded which). The source of these receptors is a woman aged 25 to 39 who had been exposed to COVID-19. Both conserved end residues are part of each CDR3. Fields, in order: V gene, D gene, J gene, CDR3 protein, CDR3 DNA. The D gene is left open where the match is weak.

v_call: TRBV30; d_call: TRBD1; j_call: TRBJ2-7; cdr3_aa: CAWEPGGTFEQYF; cdr3_nt: TGTGCCTGGGAACCAGGGGGTACGTTCGAGCAGTACTTC
v_call: TRBV9; d_call: TRBD2; j_call: TRBJ2-1; cdr3_aa: CAIPPGGGFSYNEQFF; cdr3_nt: TGTGCCATCCCACCGGGGGGGGGATTTTCCTACAATGAGCAGTTCTTC
v_call: TRBV18; d_call: NA; j_call: TRBJ1-5; cdr3_aa: CASSGTDGGPQHF; cdr3_nt: TGTGCCAGCTCAGGGACGGACGGGGGACCCCAGCATTTT
v_call: TRBV6-5; d_call: NA; j_call: TRBJ2-7; cdr3_aa: CASRAFWTGSYEQYF; cdr3_nt: TGTGCCAGCAGGGCATTTTGGACTGGGAGCTACGAGCAGTACTTC
v_call: TRBV2; d_call: NA; j_call: TRBJ1-6; cdr3_aa: CATLRQKDNSPLHF; cdr3_nt: TGTGCCACTCTAAGACAGAAAGATAATTCACCCCTCCACTTT
v_call: TRBV3-1/TRBV3-2; d_call: NA; j_call: TRBJ2-5; cdr3_aa: CASSQARDTPWETQYF; cdr3_nt: TGTGCCAGCAGCCAAGCCAGGGACACGCCATGGGAGACCCAGTACTTC
v_call: TRBV24-1; d_call: NA; j_call: TRBJ1-4; cdr3_aa: CATSGNRLATNEKLFF; cdr3_nt: TGTGCCACCAGTGGCAACAGGCTTGCAACTAATGAAAAACTGTTTTTT
v_call: TRBV10-3; d_call: NA; j_call: TRBJ2-1; cdr3_aa: CAISESKGSSAYNEQFF; cdr3_nt: TGTGCCATCAGTGAGTCGAAAGGTTCTAGCGCCTACAATGAGCAGTTCTTC
v_call: TRBV5-4; d_call: TRBD1; j_call: TRBJ1-1; cdr3_aa: CASSGQDTEAFF; cdr3_nt: TGTGCCAGCAGCGGACAGGACACTGAAGCTTTCTTT
v_call: TRBV3-1/TRBV3-2; d_call: NA; j_call: TRBJ2-1; cdr3_aa: CASSLSGRYNEQFF; cdr3_nt: TGTGCCAGCAGCCTTAGCGGAAGATACAATGAGCAGTTCTTC
v_call: TRBV28; d_call: NA; j_call: TRBJ2-7; cdr3_aa: CASSSSSYEQYF; cdr3_nt: TGTGCCAGCAGTTCCAGCTCCTACGAGCAGTACTTC
v_call: TRBV28; d_call: NA; j_call: TRBJ1-5; cdr3_aa: CASSLWEMDQPQHF; cdr3_nt: TGTGCCAGCAGTTTATGGGAGATGGATCAGCCCCAGCATTTT
v_call: TRBV30; d_call: NA; j_call: TRBJ1-2; cdr3_aa: CACNIQTDKGYTF; cdr3_nt: TGTGCCTGTAATATACAAACCGACAAAGGCTACACCTTC
v_call: TRBV6-1; d_call: NA; j_call: TRBJ1-4; cdr3_aa: CASREQLYDDETRLELFF; cdr3_nt: TGTGCCAGCAGAGAACAACTATACGATGACGAGACGCGTTTGGAACTGTTTTTT
v_call: TRBV4-3; d_call: NA; j_call: TRBJ2-1; cdr3_aa: CASSQDKGLYNEQFF; cdr3_nt: TGCGCCAGCAGCCAAGATAAGGGGTTGTACAATGAGCAGTTCTTC
v_call: TRBV5-5; d_call: NA; j_call: TRBJ2-2; cdr3_aa: CASSLGLGSNTGELFF; cdr3_nt: TGTGCCAGCAGCTTGGGGCTAGGTTCGAACACCGGGGAGCTGTTTTTT
v_call: TRBV2; d_call: TRBD1; j_call: TRBJ2-7; cdr3_aa: CASQGGLDRAYEQYF; cdr3_nt: TGTGCCAGCCAGGGGGGTCTGGACAGGGCCTACGAGCAGTACTTC
v_call: TRBV6-2/TRBV6-3; d_call: TRBD2; j_call: TRBJ2-7; cdr3_aa: CASSYYLAGGPQRTGEQYF; cdr3_nt: TGTGCCAGCAGTTACTACCTAGCGGGGGGGCCACAAAGAACCGGCGAGCAGTACTTC
v_call: TRBV12-3/TRBV12-4; d_call: NA; j_call: TRBJ2-5; cdr3_aa: CASSPSSETQYF; cdr3_nt: TGTGCCAGCAGTCCCAGTTCAGAGACCCAGTACTTC
v_call: TRBV7-2; d_call: NA; j_call: TRBJ2-5; cdr3_aa: CASSLDSRSGETQYF; cdr3_nt: TGTGCCAGCAGCTTAGATTCGCGCAGCGGAGAGACCCAGTACTTC
v_call: TRBV4-1; d_call: NA; j_call: TRBJ2-2; cdr3_aa: CASSPSVTGELFF; cdr3_nt: TGCGCCAGCAGCCCTAGCGTCACCGGGGAGCTGTTTTTT
v_call: TRBV3-1/TRBV3-2; d_call: TRBD2; j_call: TRBJ2-7; cdr3_aa: CASSIGRALSEQYF; cdr3_nt: TGTGCCAGCAGCATCGGGAGGGCCCTCTCCGAGCAGTACTTC